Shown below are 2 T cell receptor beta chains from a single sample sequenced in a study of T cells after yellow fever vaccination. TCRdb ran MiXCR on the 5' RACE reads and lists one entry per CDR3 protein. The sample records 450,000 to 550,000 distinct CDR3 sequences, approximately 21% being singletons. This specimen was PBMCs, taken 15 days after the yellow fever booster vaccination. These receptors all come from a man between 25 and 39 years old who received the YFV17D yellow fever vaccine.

DNA of the CDR3: TGTGCCAGCAGCGTAGGGCAGGTGGCAGATACGCAGTATTTT. It yields the protein CASSVGQVADTQYF. This chain links TRBV9 with TRBJ2-3; D gene uncertain. The CDR3 sequence is 14 residues long. The V gene's germline CDR1 is SGDLS and CDR2 YYNGEE. With 0 bases removed from V and 4 bases from J, the gap between germline ends came to 9 bases.

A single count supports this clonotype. CDR3 loop: CASSLRSDAGELFF. The CDR3 bases are TGTGCCAGCAGCCTCAGATCCGACGCCGGGGAGCTGTTTTTT. The chain has TRBV7-2 and TRBJ2-2; D is undetermined. Germline CDR1 is SGHTA and CDR2 is FQGNSA. V was cut by 5 bases and J by 6 bases, with 13 bases left in between. The CDR3 totals 14 residues.